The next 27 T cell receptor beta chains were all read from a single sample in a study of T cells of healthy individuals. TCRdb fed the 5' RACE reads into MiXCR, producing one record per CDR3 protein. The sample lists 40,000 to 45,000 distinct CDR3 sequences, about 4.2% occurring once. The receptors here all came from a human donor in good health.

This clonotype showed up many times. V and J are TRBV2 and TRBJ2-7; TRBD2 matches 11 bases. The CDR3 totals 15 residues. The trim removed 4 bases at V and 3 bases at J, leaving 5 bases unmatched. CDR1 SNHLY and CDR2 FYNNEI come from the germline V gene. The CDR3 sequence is CASSVLTSGGYEQYF. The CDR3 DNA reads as TGTGCCAGCAGTGTATTAACTAGCGGGGGCTACGAGCAGTACTTC.

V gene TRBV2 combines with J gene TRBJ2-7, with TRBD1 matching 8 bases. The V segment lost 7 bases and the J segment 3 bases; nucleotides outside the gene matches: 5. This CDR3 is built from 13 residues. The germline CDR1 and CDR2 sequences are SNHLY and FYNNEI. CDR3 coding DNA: TGTGCCAGCAACGTCGGGACAGGCTACGAGCAGTACTTC. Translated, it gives CASNVGTGYEQYF.

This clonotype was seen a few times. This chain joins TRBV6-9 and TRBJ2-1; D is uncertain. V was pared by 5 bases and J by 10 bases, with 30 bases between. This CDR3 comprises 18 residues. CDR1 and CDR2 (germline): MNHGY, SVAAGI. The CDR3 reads CASSMPALWRLRKKEQFF. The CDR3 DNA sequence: TGTGCCAGCAGTATGCCCGCTCTGTGGCGACTGCGTAAGAAAGAGCAGTTCTTC.

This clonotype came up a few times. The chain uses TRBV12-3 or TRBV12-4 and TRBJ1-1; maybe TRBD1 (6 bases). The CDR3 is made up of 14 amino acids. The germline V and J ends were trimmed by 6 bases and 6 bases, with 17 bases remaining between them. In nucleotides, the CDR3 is TGTGCCAGCAGCCCCCGGGCAGGGGCACCTGAAGCTTTCTTT. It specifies CASSPRAGAPEAFF.

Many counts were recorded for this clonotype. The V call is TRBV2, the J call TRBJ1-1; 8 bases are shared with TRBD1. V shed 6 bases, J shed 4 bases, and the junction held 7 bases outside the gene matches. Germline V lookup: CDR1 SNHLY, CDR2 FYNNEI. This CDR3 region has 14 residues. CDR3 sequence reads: CASSSRQGSTEAFF. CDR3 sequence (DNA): TGTGCCAGCAGCTCTCGACAGGGGTCCACTGAAGCTTTCTTT.

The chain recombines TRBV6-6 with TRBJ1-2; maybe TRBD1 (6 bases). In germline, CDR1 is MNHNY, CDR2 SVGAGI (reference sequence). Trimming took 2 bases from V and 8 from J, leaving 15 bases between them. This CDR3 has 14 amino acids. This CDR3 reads CASSYPSGALGYTF. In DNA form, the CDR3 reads TGTGCCAGCAGTTACCCGTCAGGGGCCCTAGGCTACACCTTC.

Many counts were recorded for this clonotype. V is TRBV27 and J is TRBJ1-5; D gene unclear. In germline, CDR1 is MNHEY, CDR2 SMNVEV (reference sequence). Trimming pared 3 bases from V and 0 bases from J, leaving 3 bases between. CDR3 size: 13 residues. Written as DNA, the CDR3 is TGTGCCAGCAGTTTTGATAGCAATCAGCCCCAGCATTTT. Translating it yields CASSFDSNQPQHF.

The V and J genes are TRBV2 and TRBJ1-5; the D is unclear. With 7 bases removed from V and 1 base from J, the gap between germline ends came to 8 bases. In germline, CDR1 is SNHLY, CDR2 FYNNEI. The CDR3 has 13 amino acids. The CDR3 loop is CASTGSSNQPQHF. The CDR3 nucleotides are TGTGCCAGCACCGGGTCAAGCAATCAGCCCCAGCATTTT. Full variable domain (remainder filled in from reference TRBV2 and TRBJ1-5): EPEVTQTPSHQVTQMGQEVILRCVPISNHLYFYWYRQILGQKVEFLVSFYNNEISEKSEIFDDQFSVERPDGSNFTLKIRSTKLEDSAMYFCASTGSSNQPQHFGDGTRLSIL.

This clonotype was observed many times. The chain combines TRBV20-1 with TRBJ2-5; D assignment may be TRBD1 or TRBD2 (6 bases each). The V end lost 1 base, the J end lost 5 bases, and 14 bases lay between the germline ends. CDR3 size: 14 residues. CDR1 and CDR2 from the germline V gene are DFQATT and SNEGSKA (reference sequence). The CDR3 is CSARGEGGRETQYF. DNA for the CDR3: TGCAGTGCTAGAGGCGAAGGGGGGCGGGAGACCCAGTACTTC.

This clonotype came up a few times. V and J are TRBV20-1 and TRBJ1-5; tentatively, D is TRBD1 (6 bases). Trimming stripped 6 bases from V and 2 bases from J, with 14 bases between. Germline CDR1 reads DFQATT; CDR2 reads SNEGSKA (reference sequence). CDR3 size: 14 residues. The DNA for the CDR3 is TGCAGTGCCTCAGGGGCGGAGGGCAATCAGCCCCAGCATTTT. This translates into CSASGAEGNQPQHF.

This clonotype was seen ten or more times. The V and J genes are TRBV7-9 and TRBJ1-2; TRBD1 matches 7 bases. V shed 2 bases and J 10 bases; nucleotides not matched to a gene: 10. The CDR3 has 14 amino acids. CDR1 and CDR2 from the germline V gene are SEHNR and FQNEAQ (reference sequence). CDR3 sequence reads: CASSLSPTDRFYTF. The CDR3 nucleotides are TGTGCCAGCAGCTTATCCCCGACGGACAGGTTCTACACCTTC. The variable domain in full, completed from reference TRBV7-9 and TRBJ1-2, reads DTGVSQNPRHKITKRGQNVTFRCDPISEHNRLYWYRQTLGQGPEFLTYFQNEAQLEKSRLLSDRFSAERPKGSFSTLEIQRTEQGDSAMYLCASSLSPTDRFYTFGSGTRLTVV.

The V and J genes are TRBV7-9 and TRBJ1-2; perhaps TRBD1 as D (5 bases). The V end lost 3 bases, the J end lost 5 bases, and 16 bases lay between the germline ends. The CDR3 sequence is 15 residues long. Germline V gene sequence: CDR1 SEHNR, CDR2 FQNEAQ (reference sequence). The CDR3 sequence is CASSFRDPDVYGYTF. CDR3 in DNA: TGTGCCAGCAGCTTCAGGGATCCAGACGTGTATGGCTACACCTTC. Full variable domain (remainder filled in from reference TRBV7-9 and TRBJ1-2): DTGVSQNPRHKITKRGQNVTFRCDPISEHNRLYWYRQTLGQGPEFLTYFQNEAQLEKSRLLSDRFSAERPKGSFSTLEIQRTEQGDSAMYLCASSFRDPDVYGYTFGSGTRLTVV.

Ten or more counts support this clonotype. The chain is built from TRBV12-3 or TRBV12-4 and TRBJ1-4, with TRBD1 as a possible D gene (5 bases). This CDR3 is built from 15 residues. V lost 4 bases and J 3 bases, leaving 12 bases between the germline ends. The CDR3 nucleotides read TGTGCCAGCAGTTCGGGAGGGGTATCTAATGAAAAACTGTTTTTT. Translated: CASSSGGVSNEKLFF.

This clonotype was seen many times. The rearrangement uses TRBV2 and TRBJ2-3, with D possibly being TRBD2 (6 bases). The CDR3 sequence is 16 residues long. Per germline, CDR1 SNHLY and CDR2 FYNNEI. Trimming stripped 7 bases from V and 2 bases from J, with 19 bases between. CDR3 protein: CASTKGSGRITDTQYF. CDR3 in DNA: TGTGCCAGCACAAAGGGTAGCGGACGTATCACAGATACGCAGTATTTT.

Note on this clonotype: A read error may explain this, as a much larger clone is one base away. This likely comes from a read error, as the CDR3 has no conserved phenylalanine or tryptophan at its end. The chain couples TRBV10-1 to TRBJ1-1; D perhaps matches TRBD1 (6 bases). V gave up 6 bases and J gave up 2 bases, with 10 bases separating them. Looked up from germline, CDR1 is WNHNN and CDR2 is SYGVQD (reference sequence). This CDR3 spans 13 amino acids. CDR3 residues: CASSPDSNTEAFS. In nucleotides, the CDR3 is TGCGCCAGCAGCCCGGACAGTAACACTGAAGCTTTCTCT.

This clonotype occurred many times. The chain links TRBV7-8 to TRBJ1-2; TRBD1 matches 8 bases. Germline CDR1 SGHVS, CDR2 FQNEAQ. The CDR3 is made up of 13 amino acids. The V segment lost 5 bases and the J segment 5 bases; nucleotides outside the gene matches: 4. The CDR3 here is CASSKDRDYGYTF. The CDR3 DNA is TGTGCCAGCAGCAAGGACAGGGATTATGGCTACACCTTC.

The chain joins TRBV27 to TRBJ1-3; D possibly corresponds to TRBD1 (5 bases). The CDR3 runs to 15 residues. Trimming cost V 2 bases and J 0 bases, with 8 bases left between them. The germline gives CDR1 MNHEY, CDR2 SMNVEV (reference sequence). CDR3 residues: CASSLQGGSGNTIYF. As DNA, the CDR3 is TGTGCCAGCAGTTTACAGGGTGGCTCTGGAAACACCATATATTTT.

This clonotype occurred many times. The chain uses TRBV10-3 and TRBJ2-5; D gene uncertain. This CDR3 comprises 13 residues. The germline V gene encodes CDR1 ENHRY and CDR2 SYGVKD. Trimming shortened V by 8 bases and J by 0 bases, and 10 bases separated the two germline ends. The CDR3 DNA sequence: TGTGCCATCGGGGTCGGGTACCAAGAGACCCAGTACTTC. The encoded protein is CAIGVGYQETQYF.

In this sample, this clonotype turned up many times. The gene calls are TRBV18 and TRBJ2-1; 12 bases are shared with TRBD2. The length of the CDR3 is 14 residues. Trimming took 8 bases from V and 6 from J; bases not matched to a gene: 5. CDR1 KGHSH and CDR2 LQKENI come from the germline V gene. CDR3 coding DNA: TGTGCCAGCCAAACTAGCGGGGGGTCCAATGAGCAGTTCTTC. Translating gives CASQTSGGSNEQFF.

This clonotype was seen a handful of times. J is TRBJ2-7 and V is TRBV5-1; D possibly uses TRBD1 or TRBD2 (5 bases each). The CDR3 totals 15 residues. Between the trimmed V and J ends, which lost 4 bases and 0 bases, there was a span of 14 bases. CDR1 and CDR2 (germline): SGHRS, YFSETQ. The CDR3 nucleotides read TGCGCCAGCAGCGCAGGGACCGACGGCTCCTACGAGCAGTACTTC. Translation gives CASSAGTDGSYEQYF.

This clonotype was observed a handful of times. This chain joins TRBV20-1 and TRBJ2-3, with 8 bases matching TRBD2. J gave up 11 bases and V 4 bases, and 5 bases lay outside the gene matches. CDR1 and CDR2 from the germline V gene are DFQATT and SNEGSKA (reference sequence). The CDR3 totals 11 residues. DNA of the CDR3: TGCAGTGCTACTAGCGGGCCCAGGCAGTATTTT. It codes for CSATSGPRQYF.

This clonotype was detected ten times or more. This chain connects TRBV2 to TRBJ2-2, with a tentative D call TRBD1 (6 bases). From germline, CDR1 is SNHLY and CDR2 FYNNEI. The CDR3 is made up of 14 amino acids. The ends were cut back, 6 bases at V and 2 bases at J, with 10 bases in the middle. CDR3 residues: CASSRDTNTGELFF. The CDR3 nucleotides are TGTGCCAGCAGCCGGGACACAAACACCGGGGAGCTGTTTTTT.

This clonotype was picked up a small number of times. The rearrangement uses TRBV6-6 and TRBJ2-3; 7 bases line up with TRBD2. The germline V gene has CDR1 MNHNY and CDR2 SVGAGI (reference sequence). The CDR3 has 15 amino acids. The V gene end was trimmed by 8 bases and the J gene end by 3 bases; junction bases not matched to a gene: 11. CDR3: CASGGSGKGTDTQYF. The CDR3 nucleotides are TGTGCCAGCGGGGGGAGCGGGAAAGGGACAGATACGCAGTATTTT.

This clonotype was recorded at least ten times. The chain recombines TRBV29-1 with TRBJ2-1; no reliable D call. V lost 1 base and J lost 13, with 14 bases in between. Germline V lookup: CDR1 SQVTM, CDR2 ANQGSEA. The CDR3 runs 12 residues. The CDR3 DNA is TGCAGCGTTGAAGTGGGTTTGGATTTCCAGTTCTTC. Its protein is CSVEVGLDFQFF.

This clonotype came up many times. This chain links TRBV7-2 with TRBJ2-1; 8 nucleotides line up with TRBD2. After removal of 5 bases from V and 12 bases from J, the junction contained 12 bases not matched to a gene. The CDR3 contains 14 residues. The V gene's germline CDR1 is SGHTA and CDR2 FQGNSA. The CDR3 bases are TGTGCCAGCAGCATAGGGACCCGCGGGGGGTGGCAGTTCTTC. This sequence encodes CASSIGTRGGWQFF.

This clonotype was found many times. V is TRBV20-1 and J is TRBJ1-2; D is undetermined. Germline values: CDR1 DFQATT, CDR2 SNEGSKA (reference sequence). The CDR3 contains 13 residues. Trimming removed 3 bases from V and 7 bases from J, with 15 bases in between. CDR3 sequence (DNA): TGCAGTGCTAGCGGTGTGGATTTGATTGGCTACACCTTC. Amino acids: CSASGVDLIGYTF.

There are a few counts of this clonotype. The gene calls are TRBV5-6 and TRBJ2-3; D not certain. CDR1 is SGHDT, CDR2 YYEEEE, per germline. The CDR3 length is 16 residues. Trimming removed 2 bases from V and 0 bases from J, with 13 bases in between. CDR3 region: CASSFLRDFSTDTQYF. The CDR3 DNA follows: TGTGCCAGCAGCTTTTTAAGGGATTTCAGCACAGATACGCAGTATTTT.